The rows below give T cell receptor beta chains drawn from one sample of a study of neoadjuvant anti-PD-1 for oral cavity cancer. Only in-frame clones appear in the TCRdb table, and some are missing; sequencing was by immunoSEQ multiplex PCR. The profile shows tens of thousands of clones, 25% to 30% of them singletons. The sequenced sample was tumor tissue, obtained after nivolumab (anti-PD-1) treatment. The receptors were gathered from a person between 35 and 79 years old with oral cavity squamous cell carcinoma. CDR3s include the opening cysteine and the closing phenylalanine or tryptophan. Fields, in order: D gene, clone size, J gene, V gene, CDR3 DNA, CDR3 protein. D genes are given only for firm matches. Size is omitted from some rows. Given values are once, few, many or a class for expanded clones.

>NA|few|TRBJ1-4|TRBV15
TGTGCCACCAGCAGAGATTGGACATCAACTAATGAAAAACTGTTTTTT
CATSRDWTSTNEKLFF
>NA|few|TRBJ1-5|TRBV28
TGTGCCAGCAGGTCCCGGCGGGCTGTAAGCAATCAGCCCCAGCATTTT
CASRSRRAVSNQPQHF
>NA|NA|TRBJ2-1|TRBV5-1
TGCGCCAGCTCCGGGAGACAGGACAATGAGCAGTTCTTC
CASSGRQDNEQFF
>NA|NA|TRBJ1-5|TRBV6-5
TGTGCCAGCAGTTACTCTGATGGCAGCAATCAGCCCCAGCATTTT
CASSYSDGSNQPQHF
>TRBD1|few|TRBJ1-2|TRBV27
TGTGCCAGCAAGGGACAGGGTTGGGTTCATGGCTACACCTTC
CASKGQGWVHGYTF
>NA|NA|TRBJ2-1|TRBV11-2
TGTGCCAGCAGCTTTGGCAGGGAAAGCGAGCAGTTCTTC
CASSFGRESEQFF
>NA|few|TRBJ1-1|TRBV5-6
TGTGCCAGCAGCTTGATTTCGGACACTGAAGCTTTCTTT
CASSLISDTEAFF
>NA|NA|TRBJ2-1|TRBV30
TGTGCCTGGAGTGTCGGGGTATATAACAATGAGCAGTTCTTC
CAWSVGVYNNEQFF
>TRBD2|NA|TRBJ2-1|TRBV28
TGTGCCAGCAGTTTCTTCATGAGTCCCCGAGCGGGAGTGGAAAATGAGCAGTTCTTC
CASSFFMSPRAGVENEQFF
>NA|many|TRBJ1-2|TRBV7-2
TGTGCCAGCAGCCTCGGAGGTAACTATGGCTACACCTTC
CASSLGGNYGYTF
>NA|many|TRBJ1-1|TRBV7-9
TGTGCCAGCTTCCTCGGGGTGGGCACTGAAGCTTTCTTT
CASFLGVGTEAFF
>NA|NA|TRBJ2-1|TRBV11-2
TGTGCCAGCAGCCTGACTAGTCACGATAGTGAGCAGTTCTTC
CASSLTSHDSEQFF
>NA|NA|TRBJ2-3|TRBV7-2
TGTGCCAGCAGCCTCAGGGTTGCCGGCCACACAGATACGCAGTATTTT
CASSLRVAGHTDTQYF
>TRBD1|NA|TRBJ2-1|TRBV5-1
TGCGCCAGCAGCTTGGGACAGGGGACCTACAATGAGCAGTTCTTC
CASSLGQGTYNEQFF
>NA|NA|TRBJ2-7|TRBV4-1
TGCGCCAGCAGCCAAGATCAGAACTACGGTTATCGGTACTTC
CASSQDQNYGYRYF
>NA|few|TRBJ2-7|TRBV13
TGTGCCAGCAGCTTAGCAGGACGGGATTACGAGCAGTACTTC
CASSLAGRDYEQYF
>NA|few|TRBJ2-1|TRBV5-1
TGCGCCAGCAGCTTAAGTGGGAAGATCCGGACTTACAATGAGCAGTTCTTC
CASSLSGKIRTYNEQFF
>NA|NA|TRBJ1-1|TRBV10-3
TGTGCCACCTGGGGTACAGGGAACACTGAAGCTTTCTTT
CATWGTGNTEAFF
>NA|NA|TRBJ1-1|TRBV13
TGTGCCAGCAGCTTAGGGGACAGAAATCCTGAAGCTTTCTTT
CASSLGDRNPEAFF
>TRBD1|few|TRBJ2-1|TRBV28
TGTGCCAGCAGTCGTCCTATTCCGGGACAGAAAGCCTACAATGAGCAGTTCTTC
CASSRPIPGQKAYNEQFF
>NA|few|TRBJ1-1|TRBV28
TGTGCCAGCAGTTTCAGGGGCTGGAACACTGAAGCTTTCTTT
CASSFRGWNTEAFF
>NA|few|TRBJ1-6|TRBV18
TGTGCCAGCTCCCAGCAGGGGTCCATCGACAATTCACCCCTCCACTTT
CASSQQGSIDNSPLHF
>NA|NA|TRBJ1-4|TRBV6-4
TGTGCCAGCAGACGTACCTCCGGGACTGCGAATGAAAAACTGTTTTTT
CASRRTSGTANEKLFF